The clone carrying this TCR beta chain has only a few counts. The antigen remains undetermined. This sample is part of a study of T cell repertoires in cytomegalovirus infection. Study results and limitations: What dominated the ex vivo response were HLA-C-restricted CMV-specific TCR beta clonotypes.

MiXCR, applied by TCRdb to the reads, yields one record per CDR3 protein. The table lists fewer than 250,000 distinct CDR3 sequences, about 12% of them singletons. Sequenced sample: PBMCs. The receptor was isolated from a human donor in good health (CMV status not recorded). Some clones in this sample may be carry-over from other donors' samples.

The CDR3 loop is CASSDHRDRGLEQYF. The DNA of the CDR3 is TGCGCCAGCAGCGACCACCGGGACAGGGGGCTTGAGCAGTACTTC. V and J are TRBV5-1 and TRBJ2-7, with 12 bases fitting TRBD1. The CDR3 covers 15 residues. V shed 4 bases and J 7 bases; nucleotides not matched to a gene: 9. The germline V gene encodes CDR1 SGHRS and CDR2 YFSETQ.